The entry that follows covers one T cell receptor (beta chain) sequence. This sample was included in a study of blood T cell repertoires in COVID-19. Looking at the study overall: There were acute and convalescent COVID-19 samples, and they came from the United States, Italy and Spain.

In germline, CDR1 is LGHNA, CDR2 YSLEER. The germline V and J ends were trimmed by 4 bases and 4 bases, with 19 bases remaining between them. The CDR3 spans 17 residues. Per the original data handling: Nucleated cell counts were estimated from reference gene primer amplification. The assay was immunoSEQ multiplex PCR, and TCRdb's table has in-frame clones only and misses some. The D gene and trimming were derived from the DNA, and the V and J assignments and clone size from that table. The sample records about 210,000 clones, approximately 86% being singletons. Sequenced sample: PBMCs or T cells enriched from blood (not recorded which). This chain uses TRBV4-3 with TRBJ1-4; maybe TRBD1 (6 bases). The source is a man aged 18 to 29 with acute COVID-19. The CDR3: CASSPTLRTANNEKLFF. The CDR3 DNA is TGCGCCAGCAGCCCGACCTTAAGGACAGCCAATAATGAAAAACTGTTTTTT.